This T cell receptor beta chain originates from a study of T cells in localized non-small cell lung cancer. CDR3 size: 14 residues. V was cut by 3 bases and J by 3 bases, with 12 bases left in between. Per germline, CDR1 LNHNV and CDR2 YYDKDF (reference sequence). Of note for this clone: The antigen is undetermined.

The assay was immunoSEQ multiplex PCR, and TCRdb's table has in-frame clones only and misses some. This sample has 28,000 or so clones, with approximately 89% found just once. Study-level points and caveats: Patients showing higher blood T cell density tended to see longer overall survival. Across samples, adjacent lung featured a median around 60 of the top 100 tumor clones. Tumor trailed uninvolved adjacent lung in T cell clonality, which peaked there.

The sequence came from a female donor older than 55 with stage II squamous cell lung carcinoma. Sequenced here: peripheral blood, sampled before any cancer treatment. J is TRBJ2-7 and V is TRBV15; D is unclear. The CDR3 region has the DNA TGTGCCACCAGCAGGGACGGCAGGAGCTACGAGCAGTACTTC. Translating it yields CATSRDGRSYEQYF.